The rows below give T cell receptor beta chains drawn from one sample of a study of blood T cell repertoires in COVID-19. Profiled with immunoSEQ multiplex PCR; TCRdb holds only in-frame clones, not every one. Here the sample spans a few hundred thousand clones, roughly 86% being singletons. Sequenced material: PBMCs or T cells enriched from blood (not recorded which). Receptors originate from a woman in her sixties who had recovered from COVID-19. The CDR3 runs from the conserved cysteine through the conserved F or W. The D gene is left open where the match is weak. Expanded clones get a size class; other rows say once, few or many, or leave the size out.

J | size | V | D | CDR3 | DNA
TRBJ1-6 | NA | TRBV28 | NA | CASGLAGVGALHF | TGTGCCAGCGGCCTTGCAGGGGTAGGGGCCCTCCACTTT
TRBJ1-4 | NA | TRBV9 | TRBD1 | CASSAGTGRYEKLFF | TGTGCCAGCAGCGCCGGGACAGGGCGCTATGAAAAACTGTTTTTT
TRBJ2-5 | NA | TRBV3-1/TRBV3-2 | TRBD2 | CASSLSGGAETQYF | TGTGCCAGCAGCCTTAGCGGGGGGGCGGAGACCCAGTACTTC
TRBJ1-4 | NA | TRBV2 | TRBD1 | CANKAYQGADKLFF | TGTGCCAACAAGGCATATCAGGGGGCGGATAAACTGTTTTTT
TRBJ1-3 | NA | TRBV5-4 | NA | CASSFGLLSGNTIYF | TGTGCCAGCAGCTTCGGTCTTCTCTCTGGAAACACCATATATTTT
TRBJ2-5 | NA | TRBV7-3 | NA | CASSLPGSGETQYF | TGTGCCAGCAGCTTACCAGGGAGCGGGGAGACCCAGTACTTC
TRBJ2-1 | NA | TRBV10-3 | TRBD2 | CAIRGAGGPENEQFF | TGTGCCATCAGGGGTGCGGGAGGGCCCGAGAATGAGCAGTTCTTC
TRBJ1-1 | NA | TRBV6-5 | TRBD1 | CASTQGGSEAFF | TGTGCCAGCACCCAGGGGGGCTCTGAAGCTTTCTTT
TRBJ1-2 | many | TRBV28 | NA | CASQGFLNYGYTF | TGTGCCAGCCAGGGATTCCTTAACTATGGCTACACCTTC
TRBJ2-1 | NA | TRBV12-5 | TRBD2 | CASAAGTRPYNEQFF | TGTGCTAGTGCAGCCGGGACTAGGCCATACAATGAGCAGTTCTTC
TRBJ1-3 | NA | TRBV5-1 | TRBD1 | CASSVDRPSSGNTIYF | TGCGCCAGCAGCGTGGACAGGCCTTCCTCTGGAAACACCATATATTTT
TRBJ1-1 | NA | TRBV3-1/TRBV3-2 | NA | CASSQAFGGLRAFF | TGTGCCAGCAGCCAAGCTTTCGGGGGGCTTCGAGCTTTCTTT
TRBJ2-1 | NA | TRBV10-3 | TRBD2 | CAISESTGGLLNEQFF | TGTGCCATCAGTGAGTCCACGGGGGGGCTCCTAAATGAGCAGTTCTTC
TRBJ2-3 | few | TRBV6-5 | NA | CASSFLYPPDTQYF | TGTGCCAGCAGTTTTCTCTACCCCCCAGATACGCAGTATTTT
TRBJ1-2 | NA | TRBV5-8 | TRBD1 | CASSLARGQVGYTF | TGTGCCAGCAGCTTGGCCAGGGGGCAGGTCGGCTACACCTTC
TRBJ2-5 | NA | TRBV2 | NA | CASNRQVVDQETQYF | TGTGCCAGCAATAGACAGGTTGTGGACCAGGAGACCCAGTACTTC
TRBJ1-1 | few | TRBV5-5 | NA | CASSWGSGSTEAFF | TGTGCCAGCAGCTGGGGTTCGGGGAGCACTGAAGCTTTCTTT
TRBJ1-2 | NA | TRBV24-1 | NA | CATSDLKGGDGYTF | TGTGCCACCAGTGATTTAAAGGGAGGGGATGGCTACACCTTC
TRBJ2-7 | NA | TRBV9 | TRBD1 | CASSATGGAEQYF | TGTGCCAGCAGCGCAACAGGGGGCGCCGAGCAGTACTTC
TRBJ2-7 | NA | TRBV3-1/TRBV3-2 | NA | CASSQVTRNEQYF | TGTGCCAGCAGCCAAGTTACTAGAAACGAGCAGTACTTC
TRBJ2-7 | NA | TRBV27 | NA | CASSLSWAMSSYEQYF | TGTGCCAGCAGTTTATCGTGGGCTATGAGCTCCTACGAGCAGTACTTC
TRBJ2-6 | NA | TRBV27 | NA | CASSLSYSGANVLTF | TGTGCCAGCAGTTTAAGCTACTCTGGGGCCAACGTCCTGACTTTC
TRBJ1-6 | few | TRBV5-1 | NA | CASSLTNSPLHF | TGCGCCAGCAGCTTGACAAATTCACCCCTCCACTTT
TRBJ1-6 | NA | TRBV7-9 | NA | CASSLARGARGNSPLHF | TGTGCCAGCAGCTTAGCCCGGGGGGCGCGAGGTAATTCACCCCTCCACTTT
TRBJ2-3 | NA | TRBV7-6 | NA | CASSLWDQGTDTQYF | TGTGCCAGCAGCTTATGGGATCAGGGGACAGATACGCAGTATTTT
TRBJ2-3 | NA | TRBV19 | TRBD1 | CASSTARGPTDTQYF | TGTGCCAGTAGTACCGCCAGGGGGCCCACAGATACGCAGTATTTT
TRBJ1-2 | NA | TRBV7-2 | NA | CASSLDWGGYGYTF | TGTGCCAGCAGCTTAGATTGGGGAGGCTATGGCTACACCTTC
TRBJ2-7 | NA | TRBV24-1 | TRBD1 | CATSDWDRQDEQYF | TGTGCCACCAGTGATTGGGACAGACAAGACGAGCAGTACTTC
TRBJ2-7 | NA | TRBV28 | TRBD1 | CASSYGAGGSYEQYF | TGTGCCAGCAGTTATGGGGCAGGGGGCTCCTACGAGCAGTACTTC
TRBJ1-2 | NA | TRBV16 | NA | CASSQGSNYGYTF | TGTGCCAGCAGCCAAGGTAGTAACTATGGCTACACCTTC
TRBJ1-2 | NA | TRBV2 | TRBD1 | CASAQGGGYGYTF | TGTGCCAGTGCCCAGGGGGGAGGCTATGGCTACACCTTC
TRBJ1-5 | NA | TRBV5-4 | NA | CASSRGVGENQPQHF | TGTGCCAGCAGCCGGGGAGTCGGGGAGAATCAGCCCCAGCATTTT
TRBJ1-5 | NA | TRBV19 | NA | CASSPWGERSNQPQHF | TGTGCCAGTAGTCCGTGGGGAGAACGTAGCAATCAGCCCCAGCATTTT
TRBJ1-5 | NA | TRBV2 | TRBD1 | CASSENRGRLQPQHF | TGTGCCAGCAGTGAAAACAGGGGTCGGCTTCAGCCCCAGCATTTT